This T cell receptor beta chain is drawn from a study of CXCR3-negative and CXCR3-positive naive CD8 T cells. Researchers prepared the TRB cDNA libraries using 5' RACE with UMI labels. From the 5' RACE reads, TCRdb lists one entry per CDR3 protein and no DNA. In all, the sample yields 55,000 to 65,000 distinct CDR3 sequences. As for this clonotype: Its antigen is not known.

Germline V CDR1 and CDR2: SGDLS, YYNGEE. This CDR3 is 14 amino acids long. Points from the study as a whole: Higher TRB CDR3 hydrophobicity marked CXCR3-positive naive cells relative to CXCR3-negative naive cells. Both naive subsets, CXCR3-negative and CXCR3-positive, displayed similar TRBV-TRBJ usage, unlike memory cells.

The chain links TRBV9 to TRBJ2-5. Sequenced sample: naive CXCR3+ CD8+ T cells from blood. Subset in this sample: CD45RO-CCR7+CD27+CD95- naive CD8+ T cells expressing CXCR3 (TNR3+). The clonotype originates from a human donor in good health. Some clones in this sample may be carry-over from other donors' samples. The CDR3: CASSADPYEETQYF.